The next 13 T cell receptor beta chains were all read from a single sample in a study of read filtering for tumor transcriptome and immune sequencing. The library was built from around 380 ng RNA with molecular barcoded adaptors for alpha/delta and beta/gamma chains. Each CDR3 protein gets one entry after TCRdb re-called the reads with MiXCR. The data hold 39,000 or so distinct CDR3 sequences, with roughly an eighth observed a single time. The sample comprised a population of CD138-negative cells sorted from bone marrow. Every receptor here comes from a donor aged 40 or older with multiple myeloma.

This clonotype appeared many times. This chain links TRBV7-2 with TRBJ2-3; a possible D gene is TRBD1 (5 bases). V lost 5 bases and J lost 0, with 9 bases in between. CDR1 is SGHTA and CDR2 is FQGNSA in the germline V gene. CDR3 length equals 14 residues. The CDR3 is CASSPRQSTDTQYF. CDR3 DNA: TGTGCCAGCAGCCCTCGACAGAGCACAGATACGCAGTATTTT.

The chain couples TRBV2 to TRBJ1-1; D remains ambiguous. The CDR3 has 14 residues. V was trimmed by 7 bases and J by 2 bases, leaving 14 bases between them. In germline, CDR1 is SNHLY, CDR2 FYNNEI. The CDR3, as DNA: TGTGCCAGCAACCAACAGAGACCCAACACTGAAGCTTTCTTT. This codes for CASNQQRPNTEAFF. Full variable domain (remainder filled in from reference TRBV2 and TRBJ1-1): EPEVTQTPSHQVTQMGQEVILRCVPISNHLYFYWYRQILGQKVEFLVSFYNNEISEKSEIFDDQFSVERPDGSNFTLKIRSTKLEDSAMYFCASNQQRPNTEAFFGQGTRLTVV.

This clonotype was seen many times. The rearrangement joins TRBV20-1 to TRBJ2-1, with 8 bases aligning to TRBD2. CDR3 length: 16 amino acids. Losses at the gene ends were 0 bases for V and 6 bases for J; bases not matched to a gene: 10. Germline V gene sequence: CDR1 DFQATT, CDR2 SNEGSKA (reference sequence). CDR3 in amino acids: CSARDPRTSRGNEQFF. DNA of the CDR3: TGCAGTGCTAGAGATCCTAGGACTAGCCGGGGCAATGAGCAGTTCTTC.

This clonotype was picked up many times. The V gene is TRBV10-3, the J gene TRBJ2-7, with D hard to call. The germline V and J ends were trimmed by 0 bases and 6 bases, with 18 bases remaining between them. The CDR3 consists of 16 residues. The germline V gene has CDR1 ENHRY and CDR2 SYGVKD. The CDR3 region has the DNA TGTGCCATCAGTGAGTCCCTAGGTAGCCTCAGGTCCGAGCAGTACTTC. This sequence encodes CAISESLGSLRSEQYF.

On this clonotype itself: This clone may be a read error of a much larger clone one base away. The conserved closing phenylalanine or tryptophan is absent in this CDR3, likely reflecting a read error. The rearrangement links TRBV7-9 to TRBJ2-5; 7 nucleotides agree with TRBD2. CDR3 size: 15 residues. With 4 bases clipped from V and 5 bases from J, the junction kept 10 bases outside the gene matches. Germline V gene lookup returns CDR1 SEHNR and CDR2 FQNEAQ (reference sequence). CDR3 sequence (DNA): TGTGCCAGCAGCTGGAGCGGGGCGGTCGGGGAGACCCAGTACCTC. Protein product: CASSWSGAVGETQYL.

This clonotype was counted many times. The limits of the CDR3 on the DNA are not certain, so only TCRdb's listed CDR3 is given. V is TRBV7-5 and J is TRBJ1-1; the table gives TRBD1 as D, unverified against the DNA. TRBV7-5 constitutes a pseudogene. The CDR3 is 17 residues long, ends included. The CDR3 protein is CISVPEAPGQVNTEAFF.

This clonotype was counted many times. The rearrangement joins TRBV7-9 to TRBJ2-5, with 12 bases identical to TRBD2. From germline, CDR1 is SEHNR and CDR2 FQNEAQ (reference sequence). The CDR3 runs to 16 residues. Trimming cost V 4 bases and J 4 bases; bases outside gene matches: 7. The CDR3 nucleotides are TGTGCCAGCAGCTCCCCGACTAGCGGGAGTAGAGAGACCCAGTACTTC. This translates into CASSSPTSGSRETQYF.

This clonotype turned up a few times. This may be a read error: a much more frequent sequence differs by one nucleotide. The genes are TRBV20-1 and TRBJ2-3; 8 positions agree with TRBD2. The CDR3 consists of 17 residues. V lost 1 base, J lost 4 bases, and 13 bases stayed unmatched. Germline V gene sequence: CDR1 DFQATT, CDR2 SNEGSKA (reference sequence). The DNA of the CDR3 is TGCAGTGCTAGAGTCCTACCGACTAGCGAAATCTCAGATACGCAGTATTTT. It codes for CSARVLPTSEISDTQYF.

This clonotype was picked up many times. The rearrangement uses TRBV12-3 or TRBV12-4 and TRBJ2-1; 11 bases map to TRBD2. The CDR3 totals 12 residues. The V segment lost 5 bases and the J segment 15 bases; nucleotides outside the gene matches: 6. For the CDR3, the DNA is TGTGCCAGCAGTGCCGGGACTAGCGGTACGTTCTTC. As protein: CASSAGTSGTFF.

Comment on this clonotype: Given a much more abundant clone one base away, this may be a read error. The CDR3 does not close with the conserved phenylalanine or tryptophan, likely indicating a read error. This sequence joins TRBV6-1 and TRBJ1-5; no clear D. There are 16 residues in the CDR3. The germline V gene encodes CDR1 MNHNS and CDR2 SASEGT. V lost 2 bases to trimming and J lost 1 base, with 12 bases between them. Here the CDR3 reads CASSEYGGGSNQPQHS. CDR3 coding DNA: TGTGCCAGCAGTGAATATGGCGGAGGGAGCAATCAGCCCCAGCATTCT.

This clonotype was detected a few times. This may be a read error, as it is one base from a much larger clone. The chain has TRBV6-2 or TRBV6-3 and TRBJ2-7; TRBD2 agrees at 7 bases. Germline lookup yields CDR1 MNHEY and CDR2 SVGEGT. The length of the CDR3 is 15 residues. The DNA for the CDR3 is TGTGGCAGCAGTCTAAAGCGGGATAACTCCTACGAGCAGTACTTC. Protein: CGSSLKRDNSYEQYF.

This clonotype has ten or more counts. The chain recombines TRBV20-1 with TRBJ2-1, with D possibly matching TRBD1 (5 bases). CDR1 is DFQATT and CDR2 is SNEGSKA in the germline V gene (reference sequence). V shed 5 bases and J shed 7 bases, with 9 bases lying between them. This CDR3 region has 11 residues. The CDR3, as DNA: TGCAGTGCTGGGGCGGTGAATGAGCAGTTCTTC. Its translation: CSAGAVNEQFF.

This clonotype was recorded many times. The V and J genes are TRBV5-1 and TRBJ2-2, with D unresolved. V was pared by 4 bases and J by 5 bases, with 15 bases between. Germline loops: CDR1 SGHRS, CDR2 YFSETQ. This CDR3 spans 15 amino acids. CDR3 DNA sequence: TGCGCCAGCAGCGTGGGATACGGGCGGACCGGGGAGCTGTTTTTT. This codes for CASSVGYGRTGELFF. The entire variable domain, with the rest obtained from reference TRBV5-1 and TRBJ2-2, is as follows: KAGVTQTPRYLIKTRGQQVTLSCSPISGHRSVSWYQQTPGQGLQFLFEYFSETQRNKGNFPGRFSGRQFSNSRSEMNVSTLELGDSALYLCASSVGYGRTGELFFGEGSRLTVL.